The 32 T cell receptor beta chains reported below all come from one sample, sequenced in a study of neurological immune-mediated disorders. From the 5' RACE reads, TCRdb called clonotypes with MiXCR, one entry per CDR3 protein. The sample lists more than 95,000 distinct CDR3 sequences, less than 14% occurring once. Time point denoted: longitudinal time-point 3. Material: PBMCs. The receptors were gathered from a female donor with HTLV-1-associated myelopathy (HAM/TSP).

This clonotype appeared many times. The chain uses TRBV7-2 and TRBJ2-7; D is undetermined. V lost 1 base and J lost 3, with 7 bases in between. Germline CDR1 SGHTA, CDR2 FQGNSA. CDR3 size: 13 residues. The CDR3 here is CASSLDSRYEQYF. In DNA form, the CDR3 reads TGTGCCAGCAGCTTAGACAGTCGCTACGAGCAGTACTTC.

This clonotype was recorded many times. Written as DNA, the CDR3 is TGTGCCAGCACCATAACAGGGGTACACGAGCAGTACTTC. Encoded protein: CASTITGVHEQYF. The rearrangement uses TRBV12-3 or TRBV12-4 and TRBJ2-7; 7 bases are shared with TRBD1. This CDR3 is 13 amino acids long. The V gene end was trimmed by 7 bases and the J gene end by 5 bases; junction bases not matched to a gene: 8.

This clonotype was observed at least ten times. The chain combines TRBV5-1 with TRBJ2-7, with TRBD1 matching over 7 bases. The CDR3 consists of 15 residues. After removal of 4 bases from V and 4 bases from J, the junction contained 11 bases not matched to a gene. Germline CDR1 and CDR2: SGHRS and YFSETQ. CDR3 region: CASSLLWGQRYEQYF. The CDR3 DNA is TGCGCCAGCAGCCTACTATGGGGACAGCGATACGAGCAGTACTTC.

The chain has TRBV6-1 and TRBJ2-2; D is undetermined. Trimming stripped 1 base from V and 4 bases from J, with 4 bases between. Germline CDR1 is MNHNS and CDR2 is SASEGT. The CDR3 runs to 13 residues. CDR3 in DNA: TGTGCCAGCAGTGAAGAAAGCACCGGGGAGCTGTTTTTT. Translation: CASSEESTGELFF.

This clonotype was recorded many times. The chain employs TRBV20-1 and TRBJ1-5; 7 nucleotides match TRBD1. The V gene end was trimmed by 6 bases and the J gene end by 5 bases; junction bases not matched to a gene: 10. Germline V gives CDR1 DFQATT, CDR2 SNEGSKA (reference sequence). This CDR3 is built from 14 residues. CDR3: CSAQMGDRYQPQHF. DNA for the CDR3: TGCAGTGCCCAGATGGGGGACAGATATCAGCCCCAGCATTTT.

The sample holds many counts of this clonotype. The gene calls are TRBV5-6 and TRBJ1-5; D is possibly TRBD1 (6 bases). The CDR3 loop spans 15 amino acids. V gave up 4 bases and J gave up 7 bases, with 18 bases separating them. Germline lookup yields CDR1 SGHDT and CDR2 YYEEEE. The CDR3 protein is CASSRGGGPEQPQHF. The CDR3 coding sequence is TGTGCCAGCAGCCGGGGAGGGGGGCCGGAGCAGCCCCAGCATTTT.

This clonotype was found many times. This chain joins TRBV20-1 and TRBJ2-5; either TRBD1 or TRBD2 may fit D (5 bases each). The CDR3 consists of 15 residues. V lost 0 bases and J lost 5, with 16 bases in between. The germline gives CDR1 DFQATT, CDR2 SNEGSKA (reference sequence). This CDR3 is CSARDMRGSQETQYF. The CDR3 DNA sequence: TGCAGTGCTAGAGATATGAGGGGATCACAGGAGACCCAGTACTTC.

There are many counts of this clonotype. V is TRBV5-1 and J is TRBJ1-6; D is uncertain. Germline values: CDR1 SGHRS, CDR2 YFSETQ. V lost 1 base and J 14 bases, leaving 13 bases between the germline ends. The CDR3 has 13 amino acids. The CDR3 coding sequence is TGCGCCAGCAGCTTGCAAAGCCCGAGGACCCTCCACTTT. Translated, it gives CASSLQSPRTLHF.

The chain is built from TRBV27 and TRBJ2-7; 10 nucleotides agree with TRBD1. The CDR3 extends over 15 amino acids. Germline CDR1 is MNHEY and CDR2 is SMNVEV (reference sequence). V was clipped by 5 bases and J by 3 bases; unmatched bases: 7. CDR3 DNA sequence: TGTGCCAGCAGTCTCACCTGGACAGGGGGCTACGAGCAGTACTTC. It yields the protein CASSLTWTGGYEQYF.

With regard to this clonotype: This could be a read error, since a much larger clone is one nucleotide away. This chain uses TRBV7-2 with TRBJ2-7; TRBD2 agrees at 7 bases. V dropped 2 bases and J dropped 3; count of bases not matched to a gene: 4. CDR1 and CDR2 from the germline V gene are SGHTA and FQGNSA. The CDR3 covers 14 residues. The CDR3 DNA reads as TGTGCCAGCAGCTTATGGGGGGGAGGCTACGAGCAGTACTTC. Translation gives CASSLWGGGYEQYF.

This chain connects TRBV7-7 to TRBJ1-1, with D unclear. The CDR3 length is 14 residues. Trimming pared 3 bases from V and 5 bases from J, leaving 13 bases between. Germline V gene sequence: CDR1 SSHAT, CDR2 FNYEAQ (reference sequence). The CDR3 DNA is TGTGCCAGCAGCTTTTCGACCGGGAAAACTGAAGCTTTCTTT. It is translated as CASSFSTGKTEAFF.

This clonotype was observed many times. V usage is TRBV20-1 and J usage is TRBJ2-1; tentatively, D is TRBD2 (7 bases). V was cut by 0 bases and J by 3 bases, with 15 bases left in between. The CDR3 sequence is 16 residues long. The germline V gene has CDR1 DFQATT and CDR2 SNEGSKA (reference sequence). The CDR3 region is CSAREDRGALYNEQFF. In DNA, the CDR3 is TGCAGTGCTAGAGAGGATCGGGGGGCGCTCTACAATGAGCAGTTCTTC.

Judged by abundance, this clonotype is medium-sized (0.01 to 0.1%). The rearrangement links TRBV27 to TRBJ1-6, with 9 bases fitting TRBD1. Germline trimming cut 6 bases from V and 15 bases from J; bases unmatched to any gene: 9. Germline V lookup: CDR1 MNHEY, CDR2 SMNVEV (reference sequence). There are 13 residues in the CDR3. CDR3 DNA sequence: TGTGCCAGCAGCTTAATCCCGGGACAGGGCCTCCACTTT. Its protein product is CASSLIPGQGLHF.

This clonotype was picked up many times. The chain couples TRBV5-5 to TRBJ1-5; no definite D call. CDR1 is SGHKS and CDR2 is YYEKEE in the germline V gene (reference sequence). The CDR3 is 13 amino acids. Trimming cost V 0 bases and J 6 bases, with 7 bases left between them. CDR3 loop: CASSLVPFQPQHF. In nucleotides, the CDR3 is TGTGCCAGCAGCTTGGTTCCGTTTCAGCCCCAGCATTTT.

About this clonotype itself: A read error may explain this, as a much larger clone is one base away. The chain combines TRBV11-2 with TRBJ2-5; no clear D gene. The CDR3 runs to 16 residues. Germline assignment: CDR1 SGHAT and CDR2 FQNNGV. CDR3 sequence (DNA): TGTGCCAGCAGCCATCTCCAGGAGCAGGAACAAGAGACCGAGTACTTC. Translation: CASSHLQEQEQETEYF.

This clonotype turned up a few times. This sequence joins TRBV19 and TRBJ1-6; D possibly corresponds to TRBD1 (6 bases). Between the trimmed V and J ends, which lost 5 bases and 7 bases, there was a span of 9 bases. The CDR3 length is 13 residues. Germline CDR1 is LNHDA and CDR2 is SQIVND (reference sequence). CDR3 bases: TGTGCCAGTAGTTGGGGGCGGAATTCACCCCTCCACTTT. This codes for CASSWGRNSPLHF.

This clonotype showed up many times. The V and J genes are TRBV20-1 and TRBJ2-3; 9 nucleotides match TRBD2. The CDR3 sequence is 15 residues long. The trim removed 5 bases at V and 1 base at J, leaving 7 bases unmatched. Looked up from germline, CDR1 is DFQATT and CDR2 is SNEGSKA (reference sequence). Written as DNA, the CDR3 is TGCAGTGCTGGTCAGCGGGGGGAGGGCACAGATACGCAGTATTTT. Amino acids: CSAGQRGEGTDTQYF.

By proportion, this clonotype is medium-sized. The chain carries TRBV5-1 and TRBJ2-5; 8 bases align to TRBD1. Unmatched junction bases numbered 10, after V lost 4 bases and J lost 5 bases. Germline-derived CDR1 and CDR2 are SGHRS and YFSETQ. The CDR3 spans 15 residues. The CDR3 protein is CASSPGQGPSETQYF. The CDR3 DNA is TGCGCCAGCAGCCCCGGACAGGGACCATCTGAGACCCAGTACTTC.

Ten or more counts support this clonotype. The J gene is TRBJ2-3, the V gene TRBV28, with no clear D. The CDR3 totals 15 residues. Germline V gene data show CDR1 as MDHEN and CDR2 as SYDVKM. The germline V and J ends were trimmed by 6 bases and 2 bases, with 15 bases remaining between them. The CDR3 spells CASRRRTDLTDTQYF. As DNA, the CDR3 is TGTGCCAGCAGACGACGGACCGATCTCACAGATACGCAGTATTTT.

This clonotype was recorded many times. The chain employs TRBV5-1 and TRBJ2-3; no clear D gene. Germline assignment: CDR1 SGHRS and CDR2 YFSETQ. CDR3 size: 14 residues. Trimming pared 0 bases from V and 2 bases from J, leaving 7 bases between. The CDR3 loop reads CASSLAVATDTQYF. In DNA, the CDR3 is TGCGCCAGCAGCTTGGCCGTGGCCACAGATACGCAGTATTTT. The full variable domain, rest sourced from reference TRBV5-1 and TRBJ2-3, is KAGVTQTPRYLIKTRGQQVTLSCSPISGHRSVSWYQQTPGQGLQFLFEYFSETQRNKGNFPGRFSGRQFSNSRSEMNVSTLELGDSALYLCASSLAVATDTQYFGPGTRLTVL.

This clonotype was observed many times. This chain joins TRBV2 and TRBJ2-7, with D unclear. The V end lost 5 bases, the J end lost 2 bases, and 7 bases lay between the germline ends. Germline CDR1 and CDR2: SNHLY and FYNNEI. This CDR3 is 12 amino acids long. The CDR3 nucleotides read TGTGCCAGCAGTAGTGGAGCCTACGAGCAGTACTTC. Residues: CASSSGAYEQYF.

There are many counts of this clonotype. The chain has TRBV5-1 and TRBJ1-1; 7 bases align to TRBD1. The V and J ends lost 1 base and 6 bases, in that order; junction bases with no gene match: 3. The germline V gene has CDR1 SGHRS and CDR2 YFSETQ. The CDR3 is 13 amino acids. The CDR3 DNA follows: TGCGCCAGCAGCTTGCGGGACAGACCTGAAGCTTTCTTT. It translates to CASSLRDRPEAFF. The complete variable domain, with remaining parts taken from reference TRBV5-1 and TRBJ1-1, reads KAGVTQTPRYLIKTRGQQVTLSCSPISGHRSVSWYQQTPGQGLQFLFEYFSETQRNKGNFPGRFSGRQFSNSRSEMNVSTLELGDSALYLCASSLRDRPEAFFGQGTRLTVV.

This clonotype was seen many times. V and J are TRBV5-1 and TRBJ2-7; D perhaps matches TRBD1 (5 bases). V lost 4 bases and J lost 5, with 7 bases in between. This CDR3 has 11 residues. Germline lookup yields CDR1 SGHRS and CDR2 YFSETQ. In nucleotides, the CDR3 is TGCGCCAGCAGCATCAGGGACGAGCAGTACTTC. Protein sequence: CASSIRDEQYF.

This clonotype was seen more than once but under ten times. The V gene is TRBV18, the J gene TRBJ2-7; no firm D call. The CDR3 consists of 14 residues. Germline CDR1 is KGHSH and CDR2 is LQKENI. V lost 3 bases and J lost 0, with 9 bases in between. CDR3 protein: CASSPTWGSYEQYF. CDR3 bases: TGTGCCAGCTCACCGACATGGGGCTCCTACGAGCAGTACTTC.

This clonotype was seen at least ten times. The chain links TRBV5-6 to TRBJ2-3, with 12 bases lining up with TRBD1. Germline CDR1 SGHDT, CDR2 YYEEEE. The CDR3 is 16 amino acids. After removal of 6 bases from V and 6 bases from J, the junction contained 11 bases not matched to a gene. CDR3 amino acids: CASTSSGTGGRDTQYF. The CDR3, as DNA: TGTGCCAGCACCTCATCCGGGACAGGGGGCAGGGATACGCAGTATTTT. Full variable domain (remainder filled in from reference TRBV5-6 and TRBJ2-3): DAGVTQSPTHLIKTRGQQVTLRCSPKSGHDTVSWYQQALGQGPQFIFQYYEEEERQRGNFPDRFSGHQFPNYSSELNVNALLLGDSALYLCASTSSGTGGRDTQYFGPGTRLTVL.

In its sample, this clonotype was seen a few times. The chain couples TRBV7-9 to TRBJ2-1; 10 bases agree with TRBD2. This CDR3 spans 16 amino acids. V trimming: 3 bases; J trimming: 9 bases; junction bases outside the gene matches: 11. Germline loops: CDR1 SEHNR, CDR2 FQNEAQ (reference sequence). CDR3 nucleotides: TGTGCCAGCAGCTTTTCCCCAGCGGGGGGGCTTAGTGAGCAGTTCTTC. This encodes CASSFSPAGGLSEQFF.

This clonotype was recorded at least ten times. This rearrangement joins TRBV28 to TRBJ1-2; a weak D match, TRBD1 (5 bases). The CDR3 covers 14 residues. V was cut by 2 bases and J by 4 bases, with 11 bases left in between. Per the germline V gene, CDR1 is MDHEN and CDR2 is SYDVKM. CDR3 region: CASSLGTPVYGYTF. The CDR3, as DNA: TGTGCCAGCAGTTTAGGGACCCCGGTCTATGGCTACACCTTC.

This rearrangement joins TRBV6-1 to TRBJ2-1, with 7 bases that match TRBD2. V was clipped by 9 bases and J by 0 bases; unmatched bases: 11. Germline V gene sequence: CDR1 MNHNS, CDR2 SASEGT. This CDR3 contains 16 residues. The CDR3 is CASDQARGSSYNEQFF. The CDR3 DNA follows: TGTGCCAGTGACCAGGCGCGGGGGAGCTCCTACAATGAGCAGTTCTTC.

This clonotype was observed at least ten times. The chain is built from TRBV6-4 and TRBJ2-2, with 7 bases that match TRBD1. With V trimmed by 7 bases and J by 0 bases, 8 bases remained unmatched. The germline gives CDR1 MRHNA, CDR2 SNTAGT. The CDR3 is 16 amino acids. CDR3 residues: CASKGQYTSNTGELFF. The CDR3 coding sequence is TGTGCCAGCAAGGGACAGTACACTTCGAACACCGGGGAGCTGTTTTTT.

The rearrangement links TRBV5-1 to TRBJ1-4, with 7 positions matching TRBD1. V lost 2 bases, J lost 4 bases, and 2 bases stayed unmatched. This CDR3 has 14 amino acids. Looked up from germline, CDR1 is SGHRS and CDR2 is YFSETQ. The CDR3 region has the DNA TGCGCCAGCAGCTTCAGGGGGAGTAATGAAAAACTGTTTTTT. Its translation: CASSFRGSNEKLFF.

This clonotype was picked up many times. The V gene is TRBV7-2, the J gene TRBJ2-5; D is perhaps TRBD2 (6 bases). Germline V lookup: CDR1 SGHTA, CDR2 FQGNSA. The germline V and J ends were trimmed by 5 bases and 6 bases, with 22 bases remaining between them. The CDR3 is 16 amino acids. Here the CDR3 reads CASSIGLVGRGKTQYF. In nucleotides, the CDR3 is TGTGCCAGCAGCATAGGGTTAGTCGGGAGAGGAAAGACCCAGTACTTC.

The chain joins TRBV28 to TRBJ1-1; perhaps TRBD1 as D (6 bases). This CDR3 has 17 residues. Germline CDR1 MDHEN, CDR2 SYDVKM. The V end lost 2 bases, the J end lost 1 base, and 17 bases lay between the germline ends. The CDR3 loop reads CASSLLGGGRGNTEAFF. CDR3 sequence (DNA): TGTGCCAGCAGTTTACTGGGGGGGGGGCGAGGGAACACTGAAGCTTTCTTT.